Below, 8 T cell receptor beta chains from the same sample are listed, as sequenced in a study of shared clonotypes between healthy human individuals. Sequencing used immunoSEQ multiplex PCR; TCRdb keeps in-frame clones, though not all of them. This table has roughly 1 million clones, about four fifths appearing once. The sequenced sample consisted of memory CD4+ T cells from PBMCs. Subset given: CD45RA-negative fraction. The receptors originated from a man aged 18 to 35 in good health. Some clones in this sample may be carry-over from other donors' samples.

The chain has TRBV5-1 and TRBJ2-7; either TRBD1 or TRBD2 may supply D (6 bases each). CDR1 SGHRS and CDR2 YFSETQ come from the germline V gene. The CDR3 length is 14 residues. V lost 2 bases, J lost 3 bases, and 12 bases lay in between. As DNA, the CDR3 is TGCGCCAGCAGCTTTGTGGGGGGCGGCTACGAGCAGTACTTC. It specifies CASSFVGGGYEQYF.

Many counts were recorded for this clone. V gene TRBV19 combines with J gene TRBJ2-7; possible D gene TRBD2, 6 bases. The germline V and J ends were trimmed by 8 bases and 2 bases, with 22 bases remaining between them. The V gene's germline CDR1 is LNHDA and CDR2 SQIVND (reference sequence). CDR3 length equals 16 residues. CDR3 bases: TGTGCCAGTTCTTATAGCGGAAGCATCAAAACCTACGAGCAGTACTTC. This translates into CASSYSGSIKTYEQYF.

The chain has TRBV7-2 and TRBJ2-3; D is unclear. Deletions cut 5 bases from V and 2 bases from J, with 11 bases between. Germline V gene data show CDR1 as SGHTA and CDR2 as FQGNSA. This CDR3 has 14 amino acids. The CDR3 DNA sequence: TGTGCCAGCAGCCCAGACTCTTACACAGATACGCAGTATTTT. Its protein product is CASSPDSYTDTQYF. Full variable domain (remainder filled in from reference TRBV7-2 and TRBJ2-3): GAGVSQSPSNKVTEKGKDVELRCDPISGHTALYWYRQSLGQGLEFLIYFQGNSAPDKSGLPSDRFSAERTGGSVSTLTIQRTQQEDSAVYLCASSPDSYTDTQYFGPGTRLTVL.

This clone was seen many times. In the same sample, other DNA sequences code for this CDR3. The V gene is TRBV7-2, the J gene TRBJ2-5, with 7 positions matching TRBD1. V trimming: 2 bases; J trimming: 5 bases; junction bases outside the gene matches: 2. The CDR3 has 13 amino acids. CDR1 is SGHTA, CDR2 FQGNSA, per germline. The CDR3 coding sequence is TGTGCCAGCAGCTTAAGACAGGGTGAGACCCAGTACTTC. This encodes CASSLRQGETQYF.

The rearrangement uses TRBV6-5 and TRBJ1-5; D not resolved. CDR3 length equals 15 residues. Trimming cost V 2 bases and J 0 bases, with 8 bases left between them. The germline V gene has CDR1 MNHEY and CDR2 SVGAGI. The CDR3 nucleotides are TGTGCCAGCAGTTACGCAACGTATAGCAATCAGCCCCAGCATTTT. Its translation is CASSYATYSNQPQHF.

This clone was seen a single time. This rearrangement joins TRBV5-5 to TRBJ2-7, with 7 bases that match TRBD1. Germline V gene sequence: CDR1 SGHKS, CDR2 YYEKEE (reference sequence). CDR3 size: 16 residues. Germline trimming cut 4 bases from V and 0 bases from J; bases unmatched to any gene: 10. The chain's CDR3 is CASSPWTGESSYEQYF. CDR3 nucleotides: TGTGCCAGCAGCCCCTGGACAGGTGAAAGCTCCTACGAGCAGTACTTC.

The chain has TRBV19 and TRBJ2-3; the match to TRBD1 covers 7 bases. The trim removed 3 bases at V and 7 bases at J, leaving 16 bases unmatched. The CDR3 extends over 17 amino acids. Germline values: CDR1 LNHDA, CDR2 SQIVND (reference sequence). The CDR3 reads CASSIPRGQDLRNTQYF. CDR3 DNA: TGTGCCAGTAGTATCCCCCGAGGACAGGACCTGCGGAATACGCAGTATTTT.

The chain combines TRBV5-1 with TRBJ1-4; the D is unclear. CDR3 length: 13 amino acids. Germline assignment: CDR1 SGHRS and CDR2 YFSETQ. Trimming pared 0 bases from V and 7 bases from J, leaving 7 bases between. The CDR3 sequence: CASSLDVGEKLFF. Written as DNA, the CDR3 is TGCGCCAGCAGCTTGGATGTGGGTGAAAAACTGTTTTTT. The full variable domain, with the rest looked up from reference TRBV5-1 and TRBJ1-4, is KAGVTQTPRYLIKTRGQQVTLSCSPISGHRSVSWYQQTPGQGLQFLFEYFSETQRNKGNFPGRFSGRQFSNSRSEMNVSTLELGDSALYLCASSLDVGEKLFFGSGTQLSVL.